The T cell receptor beta chain described here comes from a study of T cell responses to AZD1222 COVID-19 vaccine. Using immunoSEQ multiplex PCR, the repertoire was profiled, and TCRdb retains in-frame clones only, with some absent. The sample has 100,000 to 120,000 clones, nearly 90% seen once. Regarding this clone: What it binds is unknown.

Broader study findings: Seropositive status at baseline applied to only six AZD1222 recipients.

The CDR3 contains 13 residues. Germline V gene sequence: CDR1 MDHEN, CDR2 SYDVKM. The V end lost 2 bases, the J end lost 6 bases, and 10 bases lay between the germline ends. This sequence originates from an adult in good health. The chain links TRBV28 to TRBJ1-1, with D hard to call. The sequencing here drew on peripheral blood, taken on day 0 of AZD1222 vaccination. CDR3 nucleotide sequence: TGTGCCAGCAGTTTACCGGGCAGACCTGAAGCTTTCTTT. Protein: CASSLPGRPEAFF.